A single sample is the source of the 23 T cell receptor beta chains below, sequenced in a study of T cells after yellow fever vaccination. TCRdb independently ran MiXCR on the 5' RACE reads; one entry per CDR3 protein. This repertoire shows 60,000 to 85,000 distinct CDR3 sequences, approximately 6.1% found once; its top ten account for 37%. The sequencing used CD8+ T cells sorted from PBMCs, collected approximately 40 days after the first yellow fever vaccination. All receptors derive from a man aged 18 to 29 who received the YFV17D yellow fever vaccine.

This clonotype was recorded at least ten times. The CDR3 spells CASSPRQGYSYNEQFF. In nucleotides, the CDR3 is TGTGCCAGCAGTCCAAGACAGGGGTACTCCTACAATGAGCAGTTCTTC. The chain couples TRBV28 to TRBJ2-1, with TRBD1 identical over 8 bases. Looked up from germline, CDR1 is MDHEN and CDR2 is SYDVKM. V trimming: 5 bases; J trimming: 0 bases; junction bases outside the gene matches: 6. CDR3 length: 16 residues.

This clonotype appeared a few times. This chain connects TRBV4-3 to TRBJ1-5; 10 positions match TRBD1. Germline assignment: CDR1 LGHNA and CDR2 YSLEER. This CDR3 region has 14 residues. The V gene end was trimmed by 4 bases and the J gene end by 5 bases; junction bases not matched to a gene: 2. The chain's CDR3 is CASSRGQGDQPQHF. In nucleotides, the CDR3 is TGCGCCAGCAGCCGAGGACAGGGGGATCAGCCCCAGCATTTT.

This clonotype has a count of ten or more. The chain recombines TRBV20-1 with TRBJ2-7; 7 bases align to TRBD1. CDR3 length: 14 amino acids. Per the germline V gene, CDR1 is DFQATT and CDR2 is SNEGSKA (reference sequence). V shed 5 bases and J 0 bases; nucleotides not matched to a gene: 7. As DNA, the CDR3 is TGCAGTGCTCGTGGGACAGAGAGCTCCTACGAGCAGTACTTC. As protein: CSARGTESSYEQYF.

This clonotype was counted only a few times. This rearrangement joins TRBV4-2 to TRBJ2-1; TRBD2 matches at 11 bases. CDR3 length: 16 residues. The V gene end was trimmed by 0 bases and the J gene end by 11 bases; junction bases not matched to a gene: 9. Per the germline V gene, CDR1 is LGHNA and CDR2 is YNFKEQ. The CDR3 DNA is TGTGCCAGCAGCCAAGAGGTAGCGGGGGGGGCCTTACAGCAGTTCTTC. This encodes CASSQEVAGGALQQFF.

This clonotype came up a few times. The chain combines TRBV27 with TRBJ1-4, with D possibly being TRBD1 (5 bases). Trimming cost V 6 bases and J 8 bases, with 16 bases left between them. Germline CDR1 is MNHEY and CDR2 is SMNVEV (reference sequence). This CDR3 spans 14 amino acids. CDR3 in DNA: TGTGCCAGCAGCCTTGGGGTGGGGGAGGAAAAACTGTTTTTT. Its protein product is CASSLGVGEEKLFF.

Ten or more counts support this clonotype. This chain uses TRBV4-3 with TRBJ2-1; D uncertain. The CDR3 sequence is 15 residues long. Germline CDR1 and CDR2: LGHNA and YSLEER. Deletions cut 4 bases from V and 5 bases from J, with 15 bases between. CDR3 bases: TGCGCCAGCAGCCGACATCTGGTTCCCGACAATGAGCAGTTCTTC. This translates into CASSRHLVPDNEQFF.

This clonotype was found a few times. The rearrangement links TRBV12-3 or TRBV12-4 to TRBJ2-7; possible D gene TRBD2, 5 bases. This CDR3 has 13 residues. V shed 5 bases and J shed 3 bases, with 11 bases lying between them. CDR3 loop: CASSQTRGYEQYF. DNA for the CDR3: TGTGCCAGCAGTCAAACCCGGGGCTACGAGCAGTACTTC.

This clonotype was seen a few times. CDR3 amino acids: CASSQEGESLHTEAFF. The CDR3 nucleotides read TGCGCCAGCAGCCAAGAGGGGGAGAGCCTGCACACTGAAGCTTTCTTT. The J gene is TRBJ1-1, the V gene TRBV4-3, with a weak D call TRBD1 (5 bases). Trimming took off 0 bases at V and 3 bases at J, with 14 bases between the two ends. This CDR3 has 16 residues. Germline CDR1 LGHNA, CDR2 YSLEER.

This rearrangement joins TRBV19 to TRBJ2-5; tentatively, D is TRBD1 (5 bases). Trimming removed 2 bases at V and 2 bases at J, with 9 bases between. From germline, CDR1 is LNHDA and CDR2 SQIVND (reference sequence). The CDR3 sequence is 14 residues long. Here the CDR3 DNA reads TGTGCCAGTAGTATACAGGGAATTCAAGAGACCCAGTACTTC. Translated, it gives CASSIQGIQETQYF.

This clonotype was recorded at least ten times. The chain carries TRBV4-2 and TRBJ2-3; 15 bases line up with TRBD2. The CDR3 is 16 residues long. The ends lost 4 bases at V and 2 bases at J; junction bases unmatched: 1. Germline V gene sequence: CDR1 LGHNA, CDR2 YNFKEQ. The CDR3 protein is CASSRTSGGATDTQYF. The CDR3 bases are TGTGCCAGCAGCCGGACTAGCGGGGGGGCCACAGATACGCAGTATTTT.

Ten or more counts support this clonotype. The V and J genes are TRBV6-5 and TRBJ2-7; tentatively, D is TRBD1 (6 bases). From germline, CDR1 is MNHEY and CDR2 SVGAGI. CDR3 length: 16 residues. The V end was cut by 0 bases, the J end by 1 base, with 13 bases between. The CDR3 coding sequence is TGTGCCAGCAGTTACTCTTTACAGGGAGCTTCCTACGAGCAGTACTTC. Encoded protein: CASSYSLQGASYEQYF.

This clonotype was recorded at least ten times. V is TRBV11-2 and J is TRBJ2-7; D unresolved. CDR1 SGHAT and CDR2 FQNNGV come from the germline V gene. V was trimmed by 5 bases and J by 2 bases, leaving 13 bases between them. The CDR3 contains 14 residues. CDR3 DNA: TGTGCCAGCAGCCCCGGGCCCAAGACCTACGAGCAGTACTTC. Protein: CASSPGPKTYEQYF. The full variable domain, its missing parts supplied by reference TRBV11-2 and TRBJ2-7, is EAGVAQSPRYKIIEKRQSVAFWCNPISGHATLYWYQQILGQGPKLLIQFQNNGVVDDSQLPKDRFSAERLKGVDSTLKIQPAKLEDSAVYLCASSPGPKTYEQYFGPGTRLTVT.

This clonotype was seen at least ten times. This rearrangement joins TRBV11-2 to TRBJ2-1, with D possibly being TRBD2 (5 bases). Germline loops: CDR1 SGHAT, CDR2 FQNNGV. Trimming left V 6 bases short and J 2 bases short, with 17 bases between. The CDR3 runs 16 residues. This CDR3 reads CASRRSGDPPYNEQFF. In DNA, the CDR3 is TGTGCCAGCAGGCGGAGCGGAGATCCTCCCTACAATGAGCAGTTCTTC.

This clonotype occurred a few times. The rearrangement joins TRBV6-5 to TRBJ2-1; TRBD2 aligns across 8 bases. Germline V gene lookup returns CDR1 MNHEY and CDR2 SVGAGI. Losses at the gene ends were 2 bases for V and 8 bases for J; bases not matched to a gene: 5. This CDR3 spans 14 amino acids. The CDR3 loop reads CASSYVGGGDEQFF. DNA for the CDR3: TGTGCCAGCAGTTACGTCGGGGGGGGCGATGAGCAGTTCTTC.

The sample holds many counts of this clonotype. The chain joins TRBV10-3 to TRBJ2-5, with unresolved D. V shed 10 bases and J shed 5 bases, with 11 bases lying between them. Germline loops: CDR1 ENHRY, CDR2 SYGVKD. This CDR3 comprises 11 residues. The CDR3 here is CATLHDETQYF. In DNA form, the CDR3 reads TGTGCCACCCTCCATGATGAGACCCAGTACTTC.

This clonotype was detected many times. This rearrangement joins TRBV12-3 or TRBV12-4 to TRBJ1-2, with D hard to call. The CDR3 has 14 amino acids. V gave up 4 bases and J gave up 3 bases, with 12 bases separating them. The CDR3 reads CASSSGLDHYGYTF. CDR3 in DNA: TGTGCCAGCAGTTCCGGGCTAGATCACTATGGCTACACCTTC.

V usage is TRBV4-1 and J usage is TRBJ2-7, with 7 bases that match TRBD1. Losses at the gene ends were 3 bases for V and 3 bases for J; bases not matched to a gene: 11. The CDR3 is made up of 16 amino acids. CDR1 and CDR2 (germline): MGHRA, YSYEKL. The CDR3 DNA reads as TGCGCCAGCAGCCATTCTGGCTGGCAGGGGGACTACGAGCAGTACTTC. Translating it yields CASSHSGWQGDYEQYF.

The sample holds many counts of this clonotype. The gene calls are TRBV6-2 or TRBV6-3 and TRBJ2-2; TRBD2 agrees at 10 bases. V shed 0 bases and J 2 bases; nucleotides not matched to a gene: 12. Germline assignment: CDR1 MNHEY and CDR2 SVGEGT. The CDR3 contains 20 residues. CDR3 residues: CASSYSSLAGAVFNTGELFF. CDR3 DNA sequence: TGTGCCAGCAGTTACTCAAGTCTAGCGGGGGCAGTATTTAACACCGGGGAGCTGTTTTTT.

This clonotype was observed many times. V is TRBV28 and J is TRBJ2-2, with 9 bases matching TRBD2. This CDR3 comprises 15 residues. CDR1 is MDHEN, CDR2 SYDVKM, per germline. V lost 7 bases to trimming and J lost 7 bases; unmatched junction nucleotides: 10. CDR3 loop: CASKGTSPVGGELFF. CDR3 DNA: TGTGCCAGCAAAGGGACTAGCCCTGTCGGCGGGGAGCTGTTTTTT.

In this sample, this clonotype turned up a few times. The chain links TRBV28 to TRBJ2-3, with D perhaps matching TRBD2 (6 bases). Germline CDR1 MDHEN, CDR2 SYDVKM. The CDR3 has 17 amino acids. V lost 5 bases, J lost 12 bases, and 30 bases lay in between. CDR3 DNA sequence: TGTGCCAGCAGTCCTCCGGCCGTGCTCTTAGGGAGGAGACCCCAGTATTTT. This encodes CASSPPAVLLGRRPQYF.

The table lists this clonotype with many counts. The chain has TRBV4-3 and TRBJ2-3, with 11 bases that match TRBD2. CDR3 size: 17 residues. The trim removed 3 bases at V and 0 bases at J, leaving 5 bases unmatched. Germline assignment: CDR1 LGHNA and CDR2 YSLEER. CDR3 protein: CASSQLLAGASTDTQYF. CDR3 in DNA: TGCGCCAGCAGCCAGCTACTAGCGGGGGCTAGCACAGATACGCAGTATTTT.

There are many counts of this clonotype. The chain links TRBV20-1 to TRBJ2-7; 7 positions agree with TRBD2. After removal of 2 bases from V and 4 bases from J, the junction contained 5 bases not matched to a gene. Germline assignment: CDR1 DFQATT and CDR2 SNEGSKA (reference sequence). The CDR3 extends over 13 amino acids. The CDR3 nucleotides read TGCAGTGCTAGAAGCGGGGCGCATTACGAGCAGTACGTC. This sequence encodes CSARSGAHYEQYV.

In this sample, this clonotype turned up many times. CDR3 DNA sequence: TGCAGCGTTGAAGGGGCAAACTCCTACAATGAGCAGTTCTTC. Its translation: CSVEGANSYNEQFF. The gene calls are TRBV29-1 and TRBJ2-1, with D hard to call. The ends were cut back, 1 base at V and 0 bases at J, with 7 bases in the middle. Germline CDR1 SQVTM, CDR2 ANQGSEA. The CDR3 loop spans 14 amino acids.